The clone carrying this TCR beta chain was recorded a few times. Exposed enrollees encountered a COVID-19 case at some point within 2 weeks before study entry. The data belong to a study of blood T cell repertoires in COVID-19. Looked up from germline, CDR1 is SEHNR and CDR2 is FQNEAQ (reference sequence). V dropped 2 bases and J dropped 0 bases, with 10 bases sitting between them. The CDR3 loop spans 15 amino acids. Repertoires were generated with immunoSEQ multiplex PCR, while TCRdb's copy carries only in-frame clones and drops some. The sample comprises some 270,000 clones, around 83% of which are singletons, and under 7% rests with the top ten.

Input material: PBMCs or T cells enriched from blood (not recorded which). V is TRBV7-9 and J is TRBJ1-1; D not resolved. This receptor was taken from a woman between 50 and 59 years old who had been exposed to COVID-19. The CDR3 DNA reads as TGTGCCAGCAGCTTATCCACAGAACTGAACACTGAAGCTTTCTTT. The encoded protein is CASSLSTELNTEAFF.